This TCR beta chain was documented in a study of cytomegalovirus exposure and HLA in healthy donors. A word on this clone: Its antigen remains unknown.

The V gene end was trimmed by 1 base and the J gene end by 5 bases; junction bases not matched to a gene: 10. In germline, CDR1 is LNHDA, CDR2 SQIVND (reference sequence). The length of the CDR3 is 16 residues. Amplification used 60 Vbeta primers and 13 Jbeta primers. Method: immunoSEQ multiplex PCR; TCRdb's copy keeps in-frame clones and lacks some. The table includes 50,000 to 65,000 clones, 65% to 75% detected once. Study-wide findings and caveats: Roughly even sequencing depth across donors was the assumption behind the presence/absence analyses. V- and J-gene trimming in TCR beta was tied to a missense DCLRE1C variant by an analysis performed later. One cluster of highly shared sequence variants probably arose as a sequencing artifact.

The chain recombines TRBV19 with TRBJ2-5; 7 positions match TRBD2. This sequence originates from a woman aged 25 to 39 in good health and CMV-seronegative. Sequenced input: PBMCs. CDR3 sequence reads: CASSIAPSGSGETQYF. In DNA form, the CDR3 reads TGTGCCAGTAGTATAGCCCCTAGCGGTTCCGGTGAGACCCAGTACTTC.